A single sample is the source of the 5 T cell receptor beta chains below, sequenced in a study of T cell changes during pregnancy in multiple sclerosis. Data came from immunoSEQ multiplex PCR; TCRdb stores just in-frame clones and leaves some out. The repertoire consists of 35,000 to 45,000 clones, with over 75% occurring once and the leading ten covering 0.4% to 0.6%. The input for sequencing was CD4+ T cells from peripheral blood mononuclear cells, taken in the first trimester of pregnancy. The receptors originated from a female donor in good health, enrolled as a control in a pregnancy study.

This chain links TRBV11-2 with TRBJ1-1, with no clear D. From germline, CDR1 is SGHAT and CDR2 FQNNGV. The CDR3 has 13 residues. Trimming left V 1 base short and J 1 base short, with 4 bases between. CDR3 sequence reads: CASSLAGNTEAFF. The CDR3 bases are TGTGCCAGCAGCTTAGCAGGGAACACTGAAGCTTTCTTT. Based on the CDR3 plus reference TRBV11-2 and TRBJ1-1, the full variable domain is EAGVAQSPRYKIIEKRQSVAFWCNPISGHATLYWYQQILGQGPKLLIQFQNNGVVDDSQLPKDRFSAERLKGVDSTLKIQPAKLEDSAVYLCASSLAGNTEAFFGQGTRLTVV.

This sequence joins TRBV5-6 and TRBJ1-1; the D is unclear. The V gene's germline CDR1 is SGHDT and CDR2 YYEEEE. There are 13 residues in the CDR3. Trimming left V 2 bases short and J 1 base short, with 6 bases between. The CDR3 DNA reads as TGTGCCAGCAGCTTCTACAGGAACACTGAAGCTTTCTTT. It yields the protein CASSFYRNTEAFF. The variable domain in full, completed from reference TRBV5-6 and TRBJ1-1, reads DAGVTQSPTHLIKTRGQQVTLRCSPKSGHDTVSWYQQALGQGPQFIFQYYEEEERQRGNFPDRFSGHQFPNYSSELNVNALLLGDSALYLCASSFYRNTEAFFGQGTRLTVV.

The genes are TRBV2 and TRBJ2-1; TRBD1 matches 8 bases. V was pared by 3 bases and J by 3 bases, with 4 bases of the junction left unmatched. The germline gives CDR1 SNHLY, CDR2 FYNNEI. The CDR3 covers 15 residues. The DNA of the CDR3 is TGTGCCAGCAGTGACCAGGGGACAGGCTACAATGAGCAGTTCTTC. The encoded protein is CASSDQGTGYNEQFF.

Here the CDR3 DNA reads TGTGCCAGCTCTCGAACAGGGGGGTCTGAAACTGAAGCTTTCTTT. As protein: CASSRTGGSETEAFF. The chain combines TRBV18 with TRBJ1-1; 8 nucleotides match TRBD1. The CDR3 has 15 residues. Germline trimming cut 6 bases from V and 5 bases from J; bases unmatched to any gene: 11. The germline V gene has CDR1 KGHSH and CDR2 LQKENI. The full variable domain, in which reference TRBV18 and TRBJ1-1 provide the parts outside the CDR3, is NAGVMQNPRHLVRRRGQEARLRCSPMKGHSHVYWYRQLPEEGLKFMVYLQKENIIDESGMPKERFSAEFPKEGPSILRIQQVVRGDSAAYFCASSRTGGSETEAFFGQGTRLTVV.

CDR3 nucleotide sequence: TGTGCCAGCAGCCCACAGCTGGGGCCTGGAAACACCATATATTTT. Its translation: CASSPQLGPGNTIYF. The chain couples TRBV6-6 to TRBJ1-3; a possible D gene is TRBD1 (5 bases). The V gene's germline CDR1 is MNHNY and CDR2 SVGAGI (reference sequence). Trimming cost V 6 bases and J 2 bases, with 14 bases left between them. The CDR3 consists of 15 residues.